One sample yielded the 18 T cell receptor beta chains listed below, sequenced in a study of metastatic and nonmetastatic thyroid tumors. With MiXCR, TCRdb reprocessed the PCR reads. The sample yields 15,000 or so clones, around 13% seen once. No patient received treatment before thyroid surgery. Sequencing input: blood. These TCRs come from a female donor with papillary thyroid cancer or a benign thyroid nodule (not recorded which). Some clones in this sample may be carry-over from other donors' samples.

This clone was recorded many times. CDR3 bases: TGTGCCAGCAGCCAAGATCCGGGTGTAACTAATGAAAAACTGTTTTTT. Protein sequence: CASSQDPGVTNEKLFF. The chain employs TRBV4-2 and TRBJ1-4; no clear D gene. There are 16 residues in the CDR3. Germline lookup yields CDR1 LGHNA and CDR2 YNFKEQ. The V gene lost 0 bases and the J gene lost 1 base, with 9 bases spanning the gap.

This clone has more than one count but fewer than ten. The same CDR3 can be traced to other DNA sequences in this sample. The genes are TRBV6-1 and TRBJ1-2; D might be TRBD1 (5 bases). The CDR3 length is 15 residues. V lost 6 bases and J lost 5, with 19 bases in between. CDR1 is MNHNS and CDR2 is SASEGT in the germline V gene. CDR3 residues: CASSRAGRVYYGYTF. The CDR3 nucleotides are TGTGCCAGCAGCCGAGCAGGGAGGGTTTATTATGGCTACACCTTC.

This clone counts as medium-sized (0.01 to 0.1%). CDR3 amino acids: CASSPPRTGGDQPQHF. In nucleotides, the CDR3 is TGTGCCAGCAGTCCGCCCCGGACAGGGGGAGATCAGCCCCAGCATTTT. The gene calls are TRBV28 and TRBJ1-5; 10 nucleotides align to TRBD1. The CDR3 totals 16 residues. Germline V gives CDR1 MDHEN, CDR2 SYDVKM. J gave up 5 bases and V 5 bases, and 9 bases lay outside the gene matches.

Judged by abundance, this clone is medium-sized. This sequence joins TRBV6-5 and TRBJ2-7; the D gene is possibly TRBD1 (6 bases). V gave up 0 bases and J gave up 2 bases, with 11 bases separating them. Per germline, CDR1 MNHEY and CDR2 SVGAGI. The CDR3 has 15 residues. CDR3 DNA sequence: TGTGCCAGCAGTTACTCAACAGGGTTCCCCTACGAGCAGTACTTC. This codes for CASSYSTGFPYEQYF.

This clone was seen a handful of times. The J gene is TRBJ1-2, the V gene TRBV6-1; D is perhaps TRBD1 (5 bases). V lost 0 bases and J lost 4, with 15 bases in between. The CDR3 sequence is 16 residues long. The germline V gene has CDR1 MNHNS and CDR2 SASEGT. The CDR3 nucleotides are TGTGCCAGCAGTGAAGCTGTGGGGCGCAGGGTCTATGGCTACACCTTC. The encoded protein is CASSEAVGRRVYGYTF.

Only one count was recorded for this clone. This may be a read error, as it is one base from a much larger clone. This same CDR3 is encoded by further DNA sequences in the sample. This chain connects TRBV5-4 to TRBJ2-7, with D maybe TRBD1 (5 bases). The ends were cut back, 1 base at V and 3 bases at J, with 8 bases in the middle. The germline gives CDR1 SGHNT, CDR2 YYREEE (reference sequence). This CDR3 spans 13 amino acids. In nucleotides, the CDR3 is TGTGCCAGCAGCTTGCAGGGTGTCTACGAGCAGTACTTC. This gives the protein CASSLQGVYEQYF. Full variable domain (missing parts from reference TRBV5-4 and TRBJ2-7): ETGVTQSPTHLIKTRGQQVTLRCSSQSGHNTVSWYQQALGQGPQFIFQYYREEENGRGNFPPRFSGLQFPNYSSELNVNALELDDSALYLCASSLQGVYEQYFGPGTRLTVT.

By sample share, this clone is medium-sized (0.01 to 0.1%). V is TRBV15 and J is TRBJ1-5; D may be TRBD1 (6 bases). The germline CDR1 and CDR2 sequences are LNHNV and YYDKDF (reference sequence). The CDR3 length is 14 residues. The germline V and J ends were trimmed by 5 bases and 6 bases, with 14 bases remaining between them. CDR3 in DNA: TGTGCCACCAGCTTCACAGGGTACGGTCAGCCCCAGCATTTT. This encodes CATSFTGYGQPQHF.

This clone was detected ten times or more. One junction end disagrees with the germline gene, perhaps due to a read error. This sequence joins TRBV2 and TRBJ2-7; no definite D call. CDR3 size: 11 residues. CDR1 is SNHLY and CDR2 is FYNNEI in the germline V gene. CDR3 region: CGSSEYGEQYF. In nucleotides, the CDR3 is TGTGGCAGCAGTGAATACGGTGAGCAGTACTTC.

This clone was seen ten or more times. The J gene is TRBJ1-2, the V gene TRBV29-1; no clear D gene. Per germline, CDR1 SQVTM and CDR2 ANQGSEA. The CDR3 covers 12 residues. V lost 6 bases to trimming and J lost 3 bases, with 11 bases between them. The CDR3 DNA is TGCAGCGTGTGGGCAACGGACTATGGCTACACCTTC. Translation gives CSVWATDYGYTF.

This clone is termed medium-sized. This chain connects TRBV27 to TRBJ2-5; the D is unclear. V gave up 5 bases and J gave up 0 bases, with 4 bases separating them. This CDR3 spans 12 amino acids. Germline V gene lookup returns CDR1 MNHEY and CDR2 SMNVEV (reference sequence). CDR3 coding DNA: TGTGCCAGCAGTCCAGACCAAGAGACCCAGTACTTC. Its translation: CASSPDQETQYF.

This clone was seen many times. J is TRBJ1-2 and V is TRBV5-1, with D hard to call. From germline, CDR1 is SGHRS and CDR2 YFSETQ. Trimming took 0 bases from V and 0 from J, leaving 6 bases between them. The CDR3 loop spans 14 amino acids. This CDR3 is CASSLGTANYGYTF. The CDR3 DNA reads TGCGCCAGCAGCTTGGGGACGGCTAACTATGGCTACACCTTC.

This clone came up many times. The chain employs TRBV18 and TRBJ2-7; TRBD1 matches at 8 bases. Losses at the gene ends were 4 bases for V and 3 bases for J; bases not matched to a gene: 2. The CDR3 extends over 13 amino acids. Germline CDR1 is KGHSH and CDR2 is LQKENI. CDR3 amino acids: CASSLTGGYEQYF. The CDR3, as DNA: TGTGCCAGCTCACTCACAGGGGGCTACGAGCAGTACTTC.

There are many counts of this clone. The V call is TRBV7-9, the J call TRBJ2-7, with unresolved D. The CDR3 runs 12 residues. The germline V gene has CDR1 SEHNR and CDR2 FQNEAQ (reference sequence). V gave up 2 bases and J gave up 6 bases, with 8 bases separating them. CDR3 amino acids: CASSLTSFEQYF. The DNA of the CDR3 is TGTGCCAGCAGCTTAACTTCGTTCGAGCAGTACTTC.

V gene TRBV5-1 combines with J gene TRBJ2-1; D not certain. The V end lost 3 bases, the J end lost 0 bases, and 10 bases lay between the germline ends. This CDR3 contains 15 residues. CDR1 SGHRS and CDR2 YFSETQ come from the germline V gene. The CDR3 DNA reads as TGCGCCAGCAGCTCCATAGTGGTCTCCTACAATGAGCAGTTCTTC. Residues: CASSSIVVSYNEQFF. The whole variable domain, remainder taken from reference TRBV5-1 and TRBJ2-1, is KAGVTQTPRYLIKTRGQQVTLSCSPISGHRSVSWYQQTPGQGLQFLFEYFSETQRNKGNFPGRFSGRQFSNSRSEMNVSTLELGDSALYLCASSSIVVSYNEQFFGPGTRLTVL.

This clone was seen repeatedly, ten times or more. J is TRBJ2-4 and V is TRBV7-2; D uncertain. The CDR3 contains 12 residues. Germline CDR1 and CDR2: SGHTA and FQGNSA. Trimming cost V 5 bases and J 9 bases, with 11 bases left between them. DNA of the CDR3: TGTGCCAGCAGCAGAGAAGGAAGCATTCAGTACTTC. The encoded protein is CASSREGSIQYF.

In its sample, this clone was seen many times. The chain combines TRBV7-3 with TRBJ2-1; TRBD2 aligns across 11 bases. The CDR3 is 20 residues long. The germline V gene encodes CDR1 SGHTA and CDR2 FQGTGA. The J segment lost 4 bases and the V segment lost 2 bases, leaving 16 bases of the junction unmatched. CDR3 in amino acids: CASSLRASTSGSPKYNEQFF. CDR3 in DNA: TGTGCCAGCAGCTTACGTGCCTCAACTAGCGGGAGTCCCAAATACAATGAGCAGTTCTTC.

This clone was picked up a small number of times. This clone may be a read error of a much larger clone one base away. Other DNA sequences from this sample encode an identical CDR3 as well. V gene TRBV18 combines with J gene TRBJ1-3; D is ambiguous. CDR3 length: 16 amino acids. Trimming stripped 1 base from V and 2 bases from J, with 12 bases between. Germline CDR1 is KGHSH and CDR2 is LQKENI. CDR3 DNA: TGTGCCAGCTCACCACTACCGGTCCACCCTGGAAACACCATATATTTT. Protein product: CASSPLPVHPGNTIYF.

This clone appeared many times. V and J are TRBV9 and TRBJ2-7; 10 bases are a match to TRBD2. Looked up from germline, CDR1 is SGDLS and CDR2 is YYNGEE. The CDR3 contains 15 residues. Germline trimming cut 0 bases from V and 4 bases from J; bases unmatched to any gene: 4. In DNA, the CDR3 is TGTGCCAGCAGCGTAGCCGGGACTAGCGAGTACGAGCAGTACTTC. Translation: CASSVAGTSEYEQYF.